This T cell receptor beta chain was retrieved from a study of T cell changes during pregnancy in multiple sclerosis. The junction had 16 bases not matched to a gene; V was cut back by 0 bases and J by 3 bases. Per the germline V gene, CDR1 is GTSNPN and CDR2 is SVGIG (reference sequence). The CDR3 contains 18 residues. The data were produced by immunoSEQ multiplex PCR, yet TCRdb's version contains in-frame clones alone and is incomplete. The sample gives tens of thousands of clones, about 85% of which show up once; 7.6% is in the top ten. This receptor was identified in a female donor with multiple sclerosis, enrolled in a pregnancy study. Sample: CD8+ T cells from peripheral blood mononuclear cells, taken before pregnancy. The J gene is TRBJ1-2, the V gene TRBV30, with 7 nucleotides matching TRBD1. The CDR3 bases are TGTGCCTGGAGTGTACGGTGGCCAGGGGGTACTTTAGACTATGGCTACACCTTC. It encodes CAWSVRWPGGTLDYGYTF.